This entry lists 27 T cell receptor beta chains sequenced from one sample in a study of blood T cell repertoires in COVID-19. The protocol was immunoSEQ multiplex PCR, while the TCRdb copy is restricted to in-frame clones and leaves out a portion. Of roughly 200,000 clones detected, approximately 78% appear once; the ten largest clones hold 7% to 10%. The specimen was peripheral blood. The source is a woman aged 80 or older with COVID-19, enrolled during active disease.

This chain connects TRBV29-1 to TRBJ2-7; 7 bases are shared with TRBD1. V dropped 5 bases and J dropped 2; count of bases not matched to a gene: 6. Germline V gives CDR1 SQVTM, CDR2 ANQGSEA. This CDR3 has 13 residues. The CDR3 DNA sequence: TGCAGCGTTACCCGGGACAGTCCCTACGAGCAGTACTTC. Translating it yields CSVTRDSPYEQYF.

The rearrangement links TRBV5-1 to TRBJ2-3; the D gene is possibly TRBD2 (6 bases). Germline values: CDR1 SGHRS, CDR2 YFSETQ. V lost 2 bases and J lost 4, with 8 bases in between. This CDR3 spans 13 amino acids. The CDR3 sequence: CASSLGEADTQYF. In DNA form, the CDR3 reads TGCGCCAGCAGCTTAGGGGAGGCAGATACGCAGTATTTT.

A few counts support this clone. The V and J genes are TRBV5-1 and TRBJ1-6; the D gene is possibly TRBD1 (6 bases). The CDR3 consists of 15 residues. Germline V gene lookup returns CDR1 SGHRS and CDR2 YFSETQ. V was pared by 3 bases and J by 8 bases, with 15 bases between. CDR3 loop: CASSYQGFMDSPLHF. The CDR3 coding sequence is TGCGCCAGCAGCTATCAGGGGTTTATGGATTCACCCCTCCACTTT. The full variable domain, its missing parts supplied by reference TRBV5-1 and TRBJ1-6, is KAGVTQTPRYLIKTRGQQVTLSCSPISGHRSVSWYQQTPGQGLQFLFEYFSETQRNKGNFPGRFSGRQFSNSRSEMNVSTLELGDSALYLCASSYQGFMDSPLHFGNGTRLTVT.

The chain couples TRBV15 to TRBJ2-2; TRBD1 agrees at 8 bases. This CDR3 region has 16 residues. CDR1 is LNHNV, CDR2 YYDKDF, per germline (reference sequence). V lost 3 bases, J lost 6 bases, and 9 bases stayed unmatched. CDR3 nucleotides: TGTGCCACCAGCAGGGACAGGGTTTCTCCCCCCGGGGAGCTGTTTTTT. This codes for CATSRDRVSPPGELFF.

The rearrangement joins TRBV5-6 to TRBJ2-1; D gene uncertain. This CDR3 has 16 amino acids. V was cut by 4 bases and J by 1 base, with 15 bases left in between. The germline gives CDR1 SGHDT, CDR2 YYEEEE. This CDR3 is CASSPLGTQSYNEQFF. CDR3 in DNA: TGTGCCAGCAGCCCCCTAGGCACCCAGTCCTACAATGAGCAGTTCTTC.

V and J are TRBV27 and TRBJ2-2; 11 positions match TRBD1. V shed 6 bases and J 4 bases; nucleotides not matched to a gene: 1. From germline, CDR1 is MNHEY and CDR2 SMNVEV (reference sequence). This CDR3 spans 14 amino acids. CDR3 protein: CASRGTGGTGELFF. DNA for the CDR3: TGTGCCAGCAGGGGGACAGGGGGCACCGGGGAGCTGTTTTTT.

This clone was counted a few times. V usage is TRBV5-1 and J usage is TRBJ1-4, with TRBD1 as a possible D gene (6 bases). With 1 base removed from V and 7 bases from J, the gap between germline ends came to 26 bases. CDR1 and CDR2 (germline): SGHRS, YFSETQ. The CDR3 consists of 19 residues. The CDR3 DNA follows: TGCGCCAGCAGCTTGATGTCCACAGGGTCCAAGGGAGGGGGTGAAAAACTGTTTTTT. It encodes CASSLMSTGSKGGGEKLFF. Full variable domain (outside the CDR3, taken from reference TRBV5-1 and TRBJ1-4): KAGVTQTPRYLIKTRGQQVTLSCSPISGHRSVSWYQQTPGQGLQFLFEYFSETQRNKGNFPGRFSGRQFSNSRSEMNVSTLELGDSALYLCASSLMSTGSKGGGEKLFFGSGTQLSVL.

The chain carries TRBV2 and TRBJ2-2, with D unresolved. The CDR3 runs to 14 residues. In germline, CDR1 is SNHLY, CDR2 FYNNEI. V lost 6 bases to trimming and J lost 5 bases, with 13 bases between them. For the CDR3, the DNA is TGTGCCAGCAGCGATAGAGGAAGGACCGGGGAGCTGTTTTTT. The encoded protein is CASSDRGRTGELFF.

This chain links TRBV19 with TRBJ1-2; D gene uncertain. CDR1 and CDR2 (germline): LNHDA, SQIVND (reference sequence). CDR3 size: 11 residues. The V gene lost 7 bases and the J gene lost 6 bases, with 9 bases spanning the gap. In DNA, the CDR3 is TGTGCCAGTACTCAAAGAGATGGCTACACCTTC. It yields the protein CASTQRDGYTF. The full variable domain, completed using reference TRBV19 and TRBJ1-2, is DGGITQSPKYLFRKEGQNVTLSCEQNLNHDAMYWYRQDPGQGLRLIYYSQIVNDFQKGDIAEGYSVSREKKESFPLTVTSAQKNPTAFYLCASTQRDGYTFGSGTRLTVV.

The chain uses TRBV5-4 and TRBJ1-1; D remains unclear. The germline V gene encodes CDR1 SGHNT and CDR2 YYREEE (reference sequence). The length of the CDR3 is 15 residues. With 0 bases removed from V and 3 bases from J, the gap between germline ends came to 12 bases. The CDR3 spells CASSLEKTRDTEAFF. CDR3 in DNA: TGTGCCAGCAGCTTGGAGAAAACACGGGACACTGAAGCTTTCTTT.

The J gene is TRBJ2-5, the V gene TRBV18; no reliable D call. V lost 2 bases and J lost 4, with 14 bases in between. The CDR3 sequence is 15 residues long. Looked up from germline, CDR1 is KGHSH and CDR2 is LQKENI. The CDR3 DNA is TGTGCCAGCTCACCAGCAGCGAGATGGAGAGAGACCCAGTACTTC. It translates to CASSPAARWRETQYF.

There are many counts of this clone. V usage is TRBV7-6 and J usage is TRBJ2-7; 8 bases align to TRBD1. Germline assignment: CDR1 SGHVS and CDR2 FNYEAQ. The V segment lost 1 base and the J segment 4 bases; nucleotides outside the gene matches: 6. The CDR3 totals 15 residues. The CDR3 DNA reads as TGTGCCAGCAGCTTAGGGACAGGGAATGCGTACGAGCAGTACTTC. Translation: CASSLGTGNAYEQYF.

This rearrangement joins TRBV19 to TRBJ1-4; tentatively, D is TRBD1 (6 bases). Germline values: CDR1 LNHDA, CDR2 SQIVND (reference sequence). V was clipped by 3 bases and J by 0 bases, with 11 bases between them. This CDR3 region has 16 residues. CDR3 DNA: TGTGCCAGTAGTATCAGGGGAAAAACAACTAATGAAAAACTGTTTTTT. It encodes CASSIRGKTTNEKLFF. Full variable domain (outside the CDR3, taken from reference TRBV19 and TRBJ1-4): DGGITQSPKYLFRKEGQNVTLSCEQNLNHDAMYWYRQDPGQGLRLIYYSQIVNDFQKGDIAEGYSVSREKKESFPLTVTSAQKNPTAFYLCASSIRGKTTNEKLFFGSGTQLSVL.

The chain is built from TRBV2 and TRBJ2-7; tentative D call: TRBD1 (6 bases). V was trimmed by 6 bases and J by 3 bases, leaving 9 bases between them. Germline V CDR1 and CDR2: SNHLY, FYNNEI. This CDR3 contains 12 residues. CDR3: CASRLDSYEQYF. CDR3 coding DNA: TGTGCCAGCAGGTTGGACAGCTACGAGCAGTACTTC.

The chain recombines TRBV23-1 with TRBJ2-1; maybe TRBD2 (5 bases). TRBV23-1 is classed as an ORF, of uncertain function. CDR3 size: 15 residues. V was trimmed by 0 bases and J by 7 bases, leaving 13 bases between them. The CDR3 loop reads CASSQSLATRNEQFF. CDR3 nucleotide sequence: TGCGCCAGCAGTCAATCTCTGGCCACTAGAAATGAGCAGTTCTTC.

This chain joins TRBV5-6 and TRBJ1-2, with TRBD1 matching over 8 bases. After removal of 0 bases from V and 5 bases from J, the junction contained 9 bases not matched to a gene. The CDR3 sequence is 16 residues long. CDR1 and CDR2 from the germline V gene are SGHDT and YYEEEE. The CDR3 loop reads CASSLGTTGGKYGYTF. The CDR3 region has the DNA TGTGCCAGCAGCTTGGGTACTACAGGGGGGAAGTATGGCTACACCTTC.

The V and J genes are TRBV3-1 (or the pseudogene TRBV3-2) and TRBJ1-5; D gene unclear. The CDR3 loop spans 13 amino acids. CDR1 is LGHDT and CDR2 is YNNKEL in the germline V gene (reference sequence). Trimming pared 5 bases from V and 5 bases from J, leaving 10 bases between. CDR3 residues: CASSYALDQPQHF. CDR3 nucleotides: TGTGCCAGCAGCTACGCGTTAGATCAGCCCCAGCATTTT.

V is TRBV19 and J is TRBJ1-6, with D possibly matching TRBD1 (5 bases). The CDR3 loop spans 16 amino acids. Trimming shortened V by 5 bases and J by 2 bases, and 13 bases separated the two germline ends. Germline CDR1 LNHDA, CDR2 SQIVND (reference sequence). CDR3 bases: TGTGCCAGTAGTTCCACGGGGGAGACCTATAATTCACCCCTCCACTTT. Translated: CASSSTGETYNSPLHF.

CDR3 DNA: TGTGCCAGCAGCACCAATAGCGGAAGCTCCTACAATGAGCAGTTCTTC. It yields the protein CASSTNSGSSYNEQFF. The chain combines TRBV11-2 with TRBJ2-1; a possible D gene is TRBD2 (6 bases). The V end was cut by 5 bases, the J end by 0 bases, with 14 bases between. The germline V gene encodes CDR1 SGHAT and CDR2 FQNNGV. The CDR3 consists of 16 residues.

This clone has just one count. The rearrangement links TRBV5-1 to TRBJ2-2; 8 nucleotides line up with TRBD1. CDR3 length: 14 amino acids. After removal of 4 bases from V and 4 bases from J, the junction contained 3 bases not matched to a gene. Germline V gives CDR1 SGHRS, CDR2 YFSETQ. The CDR3: CASSGQGGTGELFF. The DNA of the CDR3 is TGCGCCAGCAGCGGACAGGGTGGCACCGGGGAGCTGTTTTTT.

This rearrangement joins TRBV7-2 to TRBJ2-3; 12 positions agree with TRBD2. With V trimmed by 2 bases and J by 6 bases, 9 bases remained unmatched. Germline assignment: CDR1 SGHTA and CDR2 FQGNSA. CDR3 size: 17 residues. CDR3 region: CASSLTRASGREDTQYF. CDR3 sequence (DNA): TGTGCCAGCAGCTTAACCCGGGCTAGCGGGAGGGAGGATACGCAGTATTTT.

At least ten counts were recorded for this clone. The rearrangement uses TRBV12-3 or TRBV12-4 and TRBJ1-5; unclear D gene. The CDR3 loop spans 12 amino acids. V lost 4 bases and J 5 bases, leaving 6 bases between the germline ends. CDR3 amino acids: CASSSVYQPQHF. The CDR3, as DNA: TGTGCCAGCAGTTCCGTATATCAGCCCCAGCATTTT.

The J gene is TRBJ1-2, the V gene TRBV9; 10 bases fit TRBD1. V dropped 3 bases and J dropped 1; count of bases not matched to a gene: 3. The CDR3 is made up of 15 amino acids. Germline-derived CDR1 and CDR2 are SGDLS and YYNGEE. The CDR3 loop is CASSATGGVNYGYTF. The CDR3 nucleotides are TGTGCCAGCAGCGCGACAGGGGGCGTTAACTATGGCTACACCTTC.

The J gene is TRBJ2-6, the V gene TRBV7-3; possible D gene TRBD2, 6 bases. Germline loops: CDR1 SGHTA, CDR2 FQGTGA. The length of the CDR3 is 15 residues. V was pared by 0 bases and J by 4 bases, with 7 bases between. CDR3: CASSLTSGGANVLTF. CDR3 nucleotide sequence: TGTGCCAGCAGCTTAACTAGCGGAGGGGCCAACGTCCTGACTTTC. Based on the CDR3 plus reference TRBV7-3 and TRBJ2-6, the full variable domain is GAGVSQTPSNKVTEKGKYVELRCDPISGHTALYWYRQSLGQGPEFLIYFQGTGAADDSGLPNDRFFAVRPEGSVSTLKIQRTERGDSAVYLCASSLTSGGANVLTFGAGSRLTVL.

The chain has TRBV18 and TRBJ1-3; 7 bases match TRBD1. The CDR3 runs 16 residues. Germline assignment: CDR1 KGHSH and CDR2 LQKENI. V dropped 3 bases and J dropped 3; count of bases not matched to a gene: 8. The CDR3 region is CASSPGDRAYGNTIYF. In nucleotides, the CDR3 is TGTGCCAGCTCACCCGGAGACAGGGCGTATGGAAACACCATATATTTT.

This clone was counted a few times. The rearrangement links TRBV13 to TRBJ1-1; D is possibly TRBD1 (5 bases). Germline CDR1 is PRHDT and CDR2 is FYEKMQ (reference sequence). The CDR3 sequence is 12 residues long. Trimming took off 5 bases at V and 6 bases at J, with 10 bases between the two ends. The DNA for the CDR3 is TGTGCCAGCAGCCAGGGAGGCGCTGAAGCTTTCTTT. Amino acids: CASSQGGAEAFF.

The chain combines TRBV19 with TRBJ2-7, with 11 bases identical to TRBD2. Germline-derived CDR1 and CDR2 are LNHDA and SQIVND (reference sequence). CDR3 length equals 15 residues. V shed 6 bases and J 0 bases; nucleotides not matched to a gene: 4. The CDR3 region has the DNA TGTGCCAGTAGCTTGACTAGCGGGAACTCCTACGAGCAGTACTTC. It translates to CASSLTSGNSYEQYF.